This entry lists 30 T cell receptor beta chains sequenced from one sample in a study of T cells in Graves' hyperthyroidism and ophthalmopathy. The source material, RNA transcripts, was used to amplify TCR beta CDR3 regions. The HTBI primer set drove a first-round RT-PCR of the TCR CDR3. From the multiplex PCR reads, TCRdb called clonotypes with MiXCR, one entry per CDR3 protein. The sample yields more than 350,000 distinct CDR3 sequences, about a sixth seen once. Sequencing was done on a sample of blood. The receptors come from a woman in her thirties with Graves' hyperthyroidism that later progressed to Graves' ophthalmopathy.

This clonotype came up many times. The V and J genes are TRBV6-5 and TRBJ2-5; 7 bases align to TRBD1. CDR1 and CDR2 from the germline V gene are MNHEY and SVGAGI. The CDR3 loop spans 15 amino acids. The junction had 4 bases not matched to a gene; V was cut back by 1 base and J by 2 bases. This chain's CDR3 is CASSYYSGGQETQYF. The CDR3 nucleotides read TGTGCCAGCAGTTACTACTCAGGGGGACAAGAGACCCAGTACTTC.

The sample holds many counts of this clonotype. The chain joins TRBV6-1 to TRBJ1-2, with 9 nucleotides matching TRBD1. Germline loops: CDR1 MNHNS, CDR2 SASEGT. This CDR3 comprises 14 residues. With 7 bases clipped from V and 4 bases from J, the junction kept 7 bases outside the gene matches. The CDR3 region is CASNTRQGGYGYTF. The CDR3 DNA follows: TGTGCCAGCAACACCAGACAGGGGGGCTATGGCTACACCTTC.

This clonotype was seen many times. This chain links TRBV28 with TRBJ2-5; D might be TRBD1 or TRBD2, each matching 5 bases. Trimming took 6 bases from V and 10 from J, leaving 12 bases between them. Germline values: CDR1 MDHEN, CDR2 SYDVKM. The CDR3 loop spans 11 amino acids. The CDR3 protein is CASRTLGGQYF. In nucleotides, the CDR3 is TGTGCCAGCAGGACCCTTGGGGGCCAGTACTTC. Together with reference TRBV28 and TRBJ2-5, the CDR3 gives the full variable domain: DVKVTQSSRYLVKRTGEKVFLECVQDMDHENMFWYRQDPGLGLRLIYFSYDVKMKEKGDIPEGYSVSREKKERFSLILESASTNQTSMYLCASRTLGGQYFGPGTRLLVL.

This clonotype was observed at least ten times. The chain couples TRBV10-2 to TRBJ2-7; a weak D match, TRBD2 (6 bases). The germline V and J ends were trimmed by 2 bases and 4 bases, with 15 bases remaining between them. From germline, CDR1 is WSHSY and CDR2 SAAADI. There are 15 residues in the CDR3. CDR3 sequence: CASSESRAGRYEQYF. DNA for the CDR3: TGCGCCAGCAGTGAGAGTCGAGCGGGCCGATACGAGCAGTACTTC.

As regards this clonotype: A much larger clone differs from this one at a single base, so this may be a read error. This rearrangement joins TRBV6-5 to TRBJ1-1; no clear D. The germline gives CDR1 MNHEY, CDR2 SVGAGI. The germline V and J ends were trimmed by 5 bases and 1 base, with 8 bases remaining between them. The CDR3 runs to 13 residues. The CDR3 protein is CASSHPRNTEAFF. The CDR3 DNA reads TGTGCCAGCAGTCACCCGAGGAACACTGAAGCTTTCTTT.

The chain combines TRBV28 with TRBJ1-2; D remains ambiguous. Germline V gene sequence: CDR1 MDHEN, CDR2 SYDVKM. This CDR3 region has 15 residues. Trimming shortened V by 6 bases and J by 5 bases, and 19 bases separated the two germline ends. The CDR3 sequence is CASSTEGGKVYGYTF. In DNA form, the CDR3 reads TGTGCCAGCAGCACCGAAGGTGGGAAAGTGTATGGCTACACCTTC.

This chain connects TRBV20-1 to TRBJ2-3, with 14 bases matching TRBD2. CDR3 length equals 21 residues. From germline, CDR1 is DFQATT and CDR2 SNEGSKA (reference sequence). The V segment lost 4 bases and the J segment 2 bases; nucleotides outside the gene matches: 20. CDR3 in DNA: TGCAGTGCTATCCTTCAACTGACTAGCGGGGGGGCCTTTCAATTCACAGATACGCAGTATTTT. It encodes CSAILQLTSGGAFQFTDTQYF.

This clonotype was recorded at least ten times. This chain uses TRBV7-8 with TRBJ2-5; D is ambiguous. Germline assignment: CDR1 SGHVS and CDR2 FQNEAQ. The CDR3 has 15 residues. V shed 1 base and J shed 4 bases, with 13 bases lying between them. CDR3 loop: CASSLGVVSRETQYF. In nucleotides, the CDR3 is TGTGCCAGCAGCTTAGGAGTTGTTAGCAGAGAGACCCAGTACTTC.

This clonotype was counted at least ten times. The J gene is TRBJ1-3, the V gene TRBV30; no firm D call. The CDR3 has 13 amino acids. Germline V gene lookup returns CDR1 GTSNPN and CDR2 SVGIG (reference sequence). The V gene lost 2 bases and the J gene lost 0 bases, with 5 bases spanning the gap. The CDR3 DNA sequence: TGTGCCTGGAGTAAAACCTCTGGAAACACCATATATTTT. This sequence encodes CAWSKTSGNTIYF.

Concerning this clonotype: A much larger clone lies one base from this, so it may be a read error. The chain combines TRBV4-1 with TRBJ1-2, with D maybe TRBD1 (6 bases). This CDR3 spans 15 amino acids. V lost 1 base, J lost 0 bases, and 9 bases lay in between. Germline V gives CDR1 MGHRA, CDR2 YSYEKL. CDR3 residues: CASSQGDTTNYGYTF. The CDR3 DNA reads TGCGCCAGCAGCCAAGGGGACACCACTAACTATGGCTACACCTTC.

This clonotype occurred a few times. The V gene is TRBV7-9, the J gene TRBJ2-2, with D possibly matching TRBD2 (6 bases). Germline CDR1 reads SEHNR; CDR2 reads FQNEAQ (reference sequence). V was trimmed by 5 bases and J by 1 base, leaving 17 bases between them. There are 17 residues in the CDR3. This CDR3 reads CASSQAGLFWNTGELFF. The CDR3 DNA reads TGTGCCAGCAGCCAGGCGGGGCTCTTTTGGAACACCGGGGAGCTGTTTTTT.

CDR3 sequence (DNA): TGTGCCAGCAGCTTACAAGGGGGCAGGACTTTCTACAATGAGCAGTTCTTC. As protein: CASSLQGGRTFYNEQFF. V and J are TRBV7-9 and TRBJ2-1, with TRBD1 matching 7 bases. The CDR3 extends over 17 amino acids. The germline V gene has CDR1 SEHNR and CDR2 FQNEAQ (reference sequence). Losses at the gene ends were 2 bases for V and 3 bases for J; bases not matched to a gene: 10. Full variable domain (remainder filled in from reference TRBV7-9 and TRBJ2-1): DTGVSQNPRHKITKRGQNVTFRCDPISEHNRLYWYRQTLGQGPEFLTYFQNEAQLEKSRLLSDRFSAERPKGSFSTLEIQRTEQGDSAMYLCASSLQGGRTFYNEQFFGPGTRLTVL.

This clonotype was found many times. Written as DNA, the CDR3 is TGTGCCAGCAGTGAATTTCATGATGGCCGGGCCAACAGGGGGTTGAGTGGCTACACCTTC. Protein sequence: CASSEFHDGRANRGLSGYTF. The chain combines TRBV2 with TRBJ1-2, with TRBD1 matching 8 bases. The V segment lost 2 bases and the J segment 7 bases; nucleotides outside the gene matches: 24. This CDR3 contains 20 residues. The germline gives CDR1 SNHLY, CDR2 FYNNEI.

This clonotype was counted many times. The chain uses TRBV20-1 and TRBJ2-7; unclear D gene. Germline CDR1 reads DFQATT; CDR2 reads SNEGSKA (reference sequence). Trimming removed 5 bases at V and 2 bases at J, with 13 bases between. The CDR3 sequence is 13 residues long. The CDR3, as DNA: TGCAGTGCTCCAAAGCCAGGAGCCTACGAGCAGTACTTC. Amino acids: CSAPKPGAYEQYF.

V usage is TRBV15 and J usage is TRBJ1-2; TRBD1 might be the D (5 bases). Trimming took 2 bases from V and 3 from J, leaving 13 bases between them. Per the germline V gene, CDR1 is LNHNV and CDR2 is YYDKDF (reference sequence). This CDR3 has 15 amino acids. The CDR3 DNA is TGTGCCACCAGCAGACCAAGCAGGACACACTATGGCTACACCTTC. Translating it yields CATSRPSRTHYGYTF. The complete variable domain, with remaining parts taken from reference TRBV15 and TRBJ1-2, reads DAMVIQNPRYQVTQFGKPVTLSCSQTLNHNVMYWYQQKSSQAPKLLFHYYDKDFNNEADTPDNFQSRRPNTSFCFLDIRSPGLGDTAMYLCATSRPSRTHYGYTFGSGTRLTVV.

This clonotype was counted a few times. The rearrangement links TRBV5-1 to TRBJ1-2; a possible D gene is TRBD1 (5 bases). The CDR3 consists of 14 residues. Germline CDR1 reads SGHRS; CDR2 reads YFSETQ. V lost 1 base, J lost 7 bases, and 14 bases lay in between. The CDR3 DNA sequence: TGCGCCAGCAGCTTGTCTGGGGGGGAAGGTGGCTACACCTTC. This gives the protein CASSLSGGEGGYTF.

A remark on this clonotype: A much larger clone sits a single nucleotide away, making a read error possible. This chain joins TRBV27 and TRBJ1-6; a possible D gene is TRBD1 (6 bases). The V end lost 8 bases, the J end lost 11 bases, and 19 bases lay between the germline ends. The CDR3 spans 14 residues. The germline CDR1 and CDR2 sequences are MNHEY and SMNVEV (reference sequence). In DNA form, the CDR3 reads TGTGCCAGCCGCAAAGGACAGATAGGTCCACCCCTCCACTTT. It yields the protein CASRKGQIGPPLHF.

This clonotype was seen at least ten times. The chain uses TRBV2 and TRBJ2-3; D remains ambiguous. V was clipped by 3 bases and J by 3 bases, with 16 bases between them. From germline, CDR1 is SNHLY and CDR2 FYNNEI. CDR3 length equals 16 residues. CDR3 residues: CASSEVGLQGTDTQYF. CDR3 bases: TGTGCCAGCAGTGAGGTTGGGCTGCAAGGGACAGATACGCAGTATTTT.

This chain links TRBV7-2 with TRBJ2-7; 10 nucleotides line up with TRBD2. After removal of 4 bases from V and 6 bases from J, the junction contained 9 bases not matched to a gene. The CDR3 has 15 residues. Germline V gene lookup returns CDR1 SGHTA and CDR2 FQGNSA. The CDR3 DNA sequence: TGTGCCAGCAGCTGGACTAGCGGCGCCAGAGCCGAGCAGTACTTC. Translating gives CASSWTSGARAEQYF.

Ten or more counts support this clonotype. The CDR3 spells CAISETGINQPQHF. CDR3 sequence (DNA): TGTGCCATCAGCGAGACAGGGATCAATCAGCCCCAGCATTTT. The rearrangement links TRBV10-3 to TRBJ1-5; 7 nucleotides match TRBD1. The CDR3 is 14 amino acids. Germline lookup yields CDR1 ENHRY and CDR2 SYGVKD. V was clipped by 6 bases and J by 3 bases; unmatched bases: 5.

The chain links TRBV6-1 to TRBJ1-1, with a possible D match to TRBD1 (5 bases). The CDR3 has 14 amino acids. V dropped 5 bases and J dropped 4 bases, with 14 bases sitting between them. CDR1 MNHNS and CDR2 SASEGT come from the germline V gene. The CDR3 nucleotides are TGTGCCAGCAGTCTATCAACTCAGGGCACTGAAGCTTTCTTT. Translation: CASSLSTQGTEAFF.

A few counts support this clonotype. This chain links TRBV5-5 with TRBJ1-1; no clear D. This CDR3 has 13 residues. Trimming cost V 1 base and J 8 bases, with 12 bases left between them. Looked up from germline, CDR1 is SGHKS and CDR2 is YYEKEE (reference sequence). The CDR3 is CASSLLGWEEAFF. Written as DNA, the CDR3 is TGTGCCAGCAGCTTGTTGGGGTGGGAGGAAGCTTTCTTT.

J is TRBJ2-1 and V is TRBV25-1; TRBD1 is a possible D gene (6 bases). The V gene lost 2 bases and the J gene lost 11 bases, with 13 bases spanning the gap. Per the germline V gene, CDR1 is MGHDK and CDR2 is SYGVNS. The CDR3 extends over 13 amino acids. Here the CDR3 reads CASSENYRDKQFF. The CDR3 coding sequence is TGTGCCAGCAGTGAAAATTACAGGGATAAGCAGTTCTTC. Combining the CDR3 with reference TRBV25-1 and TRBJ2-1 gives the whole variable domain EADIYQTPRYLVIGTGKKITLECSQTMGHDKMYWYQQDPGMELHLIHYSYGVNSTEKGDLSSESTVSRIRTEHFPLTLESARPSHTSQYLCASSENYRDKQFFGPGTRLTVL.

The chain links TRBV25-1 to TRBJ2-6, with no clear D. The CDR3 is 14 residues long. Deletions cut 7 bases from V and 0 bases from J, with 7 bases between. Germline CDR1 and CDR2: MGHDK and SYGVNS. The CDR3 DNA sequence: TGTGCCAGCATAGACGACTCTGGGGCCAACGTCCTGACTTTC. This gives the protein CASIDDSGANVLTF.

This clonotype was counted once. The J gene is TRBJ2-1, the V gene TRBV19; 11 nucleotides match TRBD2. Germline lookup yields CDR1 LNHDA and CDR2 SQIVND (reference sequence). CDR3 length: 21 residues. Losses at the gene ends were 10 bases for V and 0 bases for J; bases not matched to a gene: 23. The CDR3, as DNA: TGTGCCACCAGAAAAGGGAGACTAGCGGGGACGTGTGAGAGCTCCTACAATGAGCAGTTCTTC. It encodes CATRKGRLAGTCESSYNEQFF.

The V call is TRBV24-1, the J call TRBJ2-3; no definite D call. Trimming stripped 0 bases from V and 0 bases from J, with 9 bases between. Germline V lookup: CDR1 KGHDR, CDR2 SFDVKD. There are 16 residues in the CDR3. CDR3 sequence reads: CATSDLTPSSTDTQYF. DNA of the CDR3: TGTGCCACCAGTGATTTGACTCCTTCTAGCACAGATACGCAGTATTTT.

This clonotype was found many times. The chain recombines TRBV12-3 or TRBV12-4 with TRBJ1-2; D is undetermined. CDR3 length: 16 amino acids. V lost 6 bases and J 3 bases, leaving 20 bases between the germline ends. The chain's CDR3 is CASSHSMYQDDYGYTF. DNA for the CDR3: TGTGCCAGCAGCCATTCAATGTATCAGGACGACTATGGCTACACCTTC.

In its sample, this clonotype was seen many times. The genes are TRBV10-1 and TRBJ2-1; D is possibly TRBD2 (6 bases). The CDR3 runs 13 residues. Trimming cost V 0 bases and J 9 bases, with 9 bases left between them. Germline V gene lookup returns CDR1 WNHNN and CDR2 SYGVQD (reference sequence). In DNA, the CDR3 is TGCGCCAGCAGTGAGTCTGGAGGGTTTGAGCAGTTCTTC. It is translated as CASSESGGFEQFF.

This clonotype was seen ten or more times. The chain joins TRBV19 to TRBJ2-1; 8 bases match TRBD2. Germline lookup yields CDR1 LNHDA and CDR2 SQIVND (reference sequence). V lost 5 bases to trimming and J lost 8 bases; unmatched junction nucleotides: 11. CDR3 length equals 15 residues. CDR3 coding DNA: TGTGCCAGTAGTGGTCGGGAGGGGCTCAGCGATGAGCAGTTCTTC. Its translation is CASSGREGLSDEQFF. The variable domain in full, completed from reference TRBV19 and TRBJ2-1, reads DGGITQSPKYLFRKEGQNVTLSCEQNLNHDAMYWYRQDPGQGLRLIYYSQIVNDFQKGDIAEGYSVSREKKESFPLTVTSAQKNPTAFYLCASSGREGLSDEQFFGPGTRLTVL.

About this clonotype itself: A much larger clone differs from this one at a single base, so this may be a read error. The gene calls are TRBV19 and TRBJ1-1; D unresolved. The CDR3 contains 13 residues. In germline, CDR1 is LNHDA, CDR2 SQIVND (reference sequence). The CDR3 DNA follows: TGTGCCGGTAGTTTCCTCAGAGACACTGAAGCTTTCTTT. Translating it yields CAGSFLRDTEAFF.